The T cell receptor (beta chain) under discussion was sequenced for a study of early stage breast cancer tumors. Repertoires were generated with immunoSEQ multiplex PCR, while TCRdb's copy carries only in-frame clones and drops some. This table holds around 50,000 clones, approximately 83% found once. Whole-study findings and limits: In about 85% of the 16 patients, blood comparison separated tumor from normal breast.

Trimming removed 2 bases from V and 1 base from J, with 10 bases in between. Germline-derived CDR1 and CDR2 are MRHNA and SNTAGT. CDR3 length: 15 residues. Comments on this clone: Its antigen is unknown.

J is TRBJ2-3 and V is TRBV6-4; D unclear. Specimen: blood. The TCR sequence derives from a person in their fifties or sixties with breast cancer. In DNA form, the CDR3 reads TGTGCCAGCAGTGACGAGTCCGTCGGCACAGATACGCAGTATTTT. As protein: CASSDESVGTDTQYF.